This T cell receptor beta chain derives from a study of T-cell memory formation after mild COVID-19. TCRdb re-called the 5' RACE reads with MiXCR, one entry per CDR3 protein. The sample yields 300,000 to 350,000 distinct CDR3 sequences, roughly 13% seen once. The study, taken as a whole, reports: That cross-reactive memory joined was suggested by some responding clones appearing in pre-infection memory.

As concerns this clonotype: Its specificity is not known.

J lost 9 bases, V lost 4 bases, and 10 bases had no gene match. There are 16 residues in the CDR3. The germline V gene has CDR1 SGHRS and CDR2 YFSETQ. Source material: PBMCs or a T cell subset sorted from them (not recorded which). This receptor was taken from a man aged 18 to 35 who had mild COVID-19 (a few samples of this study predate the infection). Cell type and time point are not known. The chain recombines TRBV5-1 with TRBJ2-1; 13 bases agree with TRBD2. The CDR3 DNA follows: TGCGCCAGCAGCCCTTCGACTAGCGGGGGGATAGGTGAGCAGTTCTTC. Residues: CASSPSTSGGIGEQFF.